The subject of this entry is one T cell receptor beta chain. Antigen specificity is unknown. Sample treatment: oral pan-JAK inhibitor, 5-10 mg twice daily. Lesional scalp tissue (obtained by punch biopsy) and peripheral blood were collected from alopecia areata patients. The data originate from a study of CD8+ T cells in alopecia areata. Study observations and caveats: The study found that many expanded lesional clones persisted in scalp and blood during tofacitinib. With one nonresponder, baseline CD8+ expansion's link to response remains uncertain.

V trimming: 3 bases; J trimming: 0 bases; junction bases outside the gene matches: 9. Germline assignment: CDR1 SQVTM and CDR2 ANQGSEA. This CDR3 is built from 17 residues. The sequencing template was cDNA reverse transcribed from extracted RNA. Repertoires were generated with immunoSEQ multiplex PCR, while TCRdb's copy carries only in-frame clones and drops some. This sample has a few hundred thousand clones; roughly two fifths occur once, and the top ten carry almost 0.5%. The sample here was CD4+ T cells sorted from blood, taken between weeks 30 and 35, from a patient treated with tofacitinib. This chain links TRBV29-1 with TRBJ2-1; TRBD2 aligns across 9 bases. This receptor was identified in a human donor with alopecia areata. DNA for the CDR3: TGCAGCGTTGACGGGGCTAGCGGGGTCCGCTCCTACAATGAGCAGTTCTTC. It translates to CSVDGASGVRSYNEQFF.